One sample yielded the 20 T cell receptor beta chains listed below, sequenced in a study of OX40 agonist ivuxolimab in advanced cancers. Produced via immunoSEQ multiplex PCR; TCRdb's table is partial and in-frame only. The sample lists about 66,000 clones; more than 80% were seen once. The sequencing used CD4+ or CD8+ T cells sorted from blood, collected in a trial of the OX40 agonist ivuxolimab. The receptors shown here come from an adult with an advanced solid tumor such as melanoma, head and neck, liver or kidney cancer.

The chain has TRBV19 and TRBJ1-1; D unclear. Germline CDR1 and CDR2: LNHDA and SQIVND (reference sequence). The CDR3 has 13 residues. Trimming removed 7 bases from V and 1 base from J, with 10 bases in between. Written as DNA, the CDR3 is TGTGCCAGTATGTGGGGAACGAACACTGAAGCTTTCTTT. This codes for CASMWGTNTEAFF.

The chain recombines TRBV16 with TRBJ1-1; D is unclear. Deletions cut 6 bases from V and 2 bases from J, with 13 bases between. Per germline, CDR1 KGHSY and CDR2 FQNENV. The CDR3 totals 14 residues. The chain's CDR3 is CASSSETGNTEAFF. The CDR3 DNA reads as TGTGCCAGCAGTTCCGAGACGGGCAACACTGAAGCTTTCTTT.

The V call is TRBV28, the J call TRBJ1-5; D is unclear. Germline V CDR1 and CDR2: MDHEN, SYDVKM. The CDR3 has 12 amino acids. Trimming shortened V by 5 bases and J by 3 bases, and 5 bases separated the two germline ends. CDR3 DNA: TGTGCCAGCAGTCTCGACAATCAGCCCCAGCATTTT. The encoded protein is CASSLDNQPQHF. Using reference TRBV28 and TRBJ1-5 for the parts outside the CDR3, the full variable domain is DVKVTQSSRYLVKRTGEKVFLECVQDMDHENMFWYRQDPGLGLRLIYFSYDVKMKEKGDIPEGYSVSREKKERFSLILESASTNQTSMYLCASSLDNQPQHFGDGTRLSIL.

V and J are TRBV27 and TRBJ2-7, with D uncertain. Germline CDR1 reads MNHEY; CDR2 reads SMNVEV (reference sequence). The germline V and J ends were trimmed by 5 bases and 3 bases, with 11 bases remaining between them. This CDR3 has 13 amino acids. CDR3: CASSTNTGYEQYF. The CDR3 bases are TGTGCCAGCAGTACCAATACCGGCTACGAGCAGTACTTC.

V gene TRBV19 combines with J gene TRBJ1-2; D gene uncertain. CDR3 size: 13 residues. V was trimmed by 7 bases and J by 4 bases, leaving 13 bases between them. Germline lookup yields CDR1 LNHDA and CDR2 SQIVND (reference sequence). The DNA of the CDR3 is TGTGCCAGTACCCCACAGACTTTCTATGGCTACACCTTC. Residues: CASTPQTFYGYTF.

This chain uses TRBV20-1 with TRBJ1-2, with D possibly matching TRBD1 (6 bases). V was cut by 5 bases and J by 8 bases, with 12 bases left in between. The CDR3 length is 11 residues. CDR1 is DFQATT and CDR2 is SNEGSKA in the germline V gene (reference sequence). The CDR3 spells CSAGYRDGYTF. CDR3 sequence (DNA): TGCAGTGCTGGCTACAGGGACGGCTACACCTTC.

The chain is built from TRBV5-4 and TRBJ2-2; 14 positions match TRBD2. The ends lost 3 bases at V and 4 bases at J; junction bases unmatched: 5. CDR3 length: 17 amino acids. The germline V gene has CDR1 SGHNT and CDR2 YYREEE (reference sequence). The CDR3 DNA follows: TGTGCCAGCAGCTCTTCGACTAGCGGGAGGGGCACCGGGGAGCTGTTTTTT. Encoded protein: CASSSSTSGRGTGELFF.

The chain uses TRBV7-2 and TRBJ1-4, with a weak D call TRBD1 (5 bases). The V end lost 5 bases, the J end lost 0 bases, and 16 bases lay between the germline ends. The germline V gene has CDR1 SGHTA and CDR2 FQGNSA. CDR3 size: 17 residues. Written as DNA, the CDR3 is TGTGCCAGCAGCGGACGGGACGGACCAGCAACTAATGAAAAACTGTTTTTT. Its protein product is CASSGRDGPATNEKLFF.

V usage is TRBV7-9 and J usage is TRBJ1-2; D perhaps matches TRBD1 (5 bases). Trimming took 0 bases from V and 4 from J, leaving 9 bases between them. CDR3 size: 14 residues. Per the germline V gene, CDR1 is SEHNR and CDR2 is FQNEAQ (reference sequence). CDR3 in amino acids: CASSLAGAGYGYTF. The DNA of the CDR3 is TGTGCCAGCAGCTTAGCCGGGGCCGGCTATGGCTACACCTTC.

The rearrangement joins TRBV9 to TRBJ2-5; 8 positions agree with TRBD1. Germline values: CDR1 SGDLS, CDR2 YYNGEE. This CDR3 region has 14 residues. V lost 3 bases to trimming and J lost 1 base; unmatched junction nucleotides: 2. CDR3 bases: TGTGCCAGCAGCGCAGGACAGGGCCAAGAGACCCAGTACTTC. This sequence encodes CASSAGQGQETQYF.

V gene TRBV15 combines with J gene TRBJ2-7; a possible D gene is TRBD1 (6 bases). This CDR3 is built from 13 residues. Germline V gives CDR1 LNHNV, CDR2 YYDKDF (reference sequence). The V end lost 5 bases, the J end lost 6 bases, and 14 bases lay between the germline ends. Here the CDR3 DNA reads TGTGCCACCAGCGGAACTACAGGGATCGAGCAGTACTTC. It encodes CATSGTTGIEQYF.

The genes are TRBV11-1 and TRBJ2-5; possibly TRBD2 for D (6 bases). This CDR3 is built from 12 residues. V gave up 5 bases and J gave up 5 bases, with 9 bases separating them. Germline CDR1 SGHAT, CDR2 FQDESV (reference sequence). The CDR3 spells CASSPGAETQYF. DNA for the CDR3: TGTGCCAGCAGCCCGGGAGCGGAGACCCAGTACTTC. Drawing the rest from reference TRBV11-1 and TRBJ2-5, the complete variable domain is EAEVAQSPRYKITEKSQAVAFWCDPISGHATLYWYRQILGQGPELLVQFQDESVVDDSQLPKDRFSAERLKGVDSTLKIQPAELGDSAMYLCASSPGAETQYFGPGTRLLVL.

The V and J genes are TRBV30 and TRBJ1-1; no firm D call. The CDR3 covers 15 residues. In germline, CDR1 is GTSNPN, CDR2 SVGIG (reference sequence). V gave up 1 base and J gave up 1 base, with 13 bases separating them. The CDR3 reads CAWSASIRWNTEAFF. The CDR3 DNA is TGTGCCTGGAGTGCCTCAATCCGGTGGAACACTGAAGCTTTCTTT.

The chain employs TRBV27 and TRBJ2-1, with 11 bases matching TRBD1. The CDR3 runs 16 residues. Germline CDR1 MNHEY, CDR2 SMNVEV (reference sequence). The junction had 12 bases not matched to a gene; V was cut back by 4 bases and J by 10 bases. The CDR3 nucleotides are TGTGCCAGCAGTTCGGCCGGGACAGGGGGGCGCAGGGAGCAGTTCTTC. Translation: CASSSAGTGGRREQFF.

The chain employs TRBV7-8 and TRBJ1-2, with D perhaps matching TRBD1 (5 bases). From germline, CDR1 is SGHVS and CDR2 FQNEAQ. Trimming took off 5 bases at V and 4 bases at J, with 14 bases between the two ends. CDR3 length equals 14 residues. The CDR3 is CASSPTGQFYGYTF. The CDR3 DNA follows: TGTGCCAGCAGCCCCACGGGGCAGTTCTATGGCTACACCTTC. Based on the CDR3 plus reference TRBV7-8 and TRBJ1-2, the full variable domain is GAGVSQSPRYKVAKRGQDVALRCDPISGHVSLFWYQQALGQGPEFLTYFQNEAQLDKSGLPSDRFFAERPEGSVSTLKIQRTQQEDSAVYLCASSPTGQFYGYTFGSGTRLTVV.

The chain recombines TRBV19 with TRBJ2-3; D gene uncertain. V was clipped by 1 base and J by 1 base, with 9 bases between them. The CDR3 has 15 residues. The V gene's germline CDR1 is LNHDA and CDR2 SQIVND (reference sequence). DNA of the CDR3: TGTGCCAGTAGTATAGTCGGCGGAGGCACAGATACGCAGTATTTT. The encoded protein is CASSIVGGGTDTQYF.

The chain combines TRBV29-1 with TRBJ1-1, with D perhaps TRBD1 (5 bases). V dropped 2 bases and J dropped 11 bases, with 21 bases sitting between them. This CDR3 region has 14 residues. CDR1 SQVTM and CDR2 ANQGSEA come from the germline V gene. CDR3 residues: CSVESRGVAGHAFF. CDR3 coding DNA: TGCAGCGTTGAATCCCGTGGGGTAGCAGGGCACGCTTTCTTT.

The chain links TRBV4-2 to TRBJ2-2; possible D gene TRBD2, 5 bases. V was clipped by 0 bases and J by 0 bases, with 14 bases between them. Looked up from germline, CDR1 is LGHNA and CDR2 is YNFKEQ. The CDR3 has 18 amino acids. CDR3 amino acids: CASSQEWELTTNTGELFF. Written as DNA, the CDR3 is TGTGCCAGCAGCCAAGAGTGGGAATTGACTACGAACACCGGGGAGCTGTTTTTT.

A single count supports this clone. This chain uses TRBV10-3 with TRBJ1-1; TRBD1 agrees at 12 bases. Trimming took 6 bases from V and 2 from J; bases not matched to a gene: 4. The CDR3 has 15 amino acids. Germline CDR1 ENHRY, CDR2 SYGVKD. CDR3 DNA: TGTGCCATCAGCGGGACAGGGGGCGCAAACACTGAAGCTTTCTTT. Its translation is CAISGTGGANTEAFF.

The chain joins TRBV2 to TRBJ2-5; 11 bases are a match to TRBD2. The ends lost 6 bases at V and 2 bases at J; junction bases unmatched: 2. Germline V lookup: CDR1 SNHLY, CDR2 FYNNEI. This CDR3 region has 14 residues. The CDR3 reads CASSRTSGQETQYF. Written as DNA, the CDR3 is TGTGCCAGCAGCCGGACTAGCGGGCAAGAGACCCAGTACTTC.